This TCR beta chain originates from a study of T cells in Graves' hyperthyroidism and ophthalmopathy. Points on this clonotype: What it binds is unknown.

The CDR3 contains 11 residues. V gave up 3 bases and J gave up 10 bases, with 7 bases separating them. Germline CDR1 is GTSNPN and CDR2 is SVGIG (reference sequence). Absent ophthalmopathy progression within 18 months defined stable Graves' hyperthyroidism. The CDR3 regions of TCR beta were amplified from RNA transcripts. Using the HTBI primer set, a first-round RT-PCR was run on the TCR CDR3. TCRdb reanalysed the multiplex PCR reads using MiXCR and keeps one entry per CDR3 protein. The table shows some 360,000 distinct CDR3 sequences, with about 14% occurring only once. Findings of the study overall: Blood also showed most of the thyroid clonotypes that were expanded above 0.001. In the analysis, a 13 V-J model separated ophthalmopathy from stable hyperthyroidism.

The clonotype originates from a woman aged 55-69 years with Graves' hyperthyroidism. Sequenced sample: blood. J is TRBJ1-6 and V is TRBV30; D not certain. The CDR3 sequence is CAWRRRSPLHF. The CDR3 DNA sequence: TGTGCCTGGAGGCGCAGGTCACCCCTCCACTTT.